This T cell receptor beta chain was found in a study of persistence of HIV-infected CD4 T cells. With respect to this clone: Its antigen is as yet unknown.

The stimulus was an HIV-1 Gag 15-mer peptide pool, 0.9 to 1 ug/peptide/mL. Sorted nonresponding memory CD4+ T cells were CD40L-negative, CD69-negative, CD45RO-high. This was the immunoSEQ version 4 assay in survey mode. Assay: immunoSEQ multiplex PCR; the TCRdb copy retains only in-frame clones and omits some. The sample lists around 35,000 clones, around 83% occurring once. The TCR was taken from an adult with HIV. The donor label of this sample is uncertain. The input for sequencing was cultured CD4+ T cells from PBMCs, taken from a patient who received antiretroviral therapy.

This chain's CDR3 is CASSQGSTQSGYEQYF. The CDR3 nucleotides read TGCGCCAGCAGCCAAGGTAGTACGCAGAGTGGATACGAGCAGTACTTC. The rearrangement uses TRBV4-1 and TRBJ2-7; D is unclear. The CDR3 consists of 16 residues. The germline CDR1 and CDR2 sequences are MGHRA and YSYEKL. The V end lost 1 base, the J end lost 4 bases, and 17 bases lay between the germline ends.